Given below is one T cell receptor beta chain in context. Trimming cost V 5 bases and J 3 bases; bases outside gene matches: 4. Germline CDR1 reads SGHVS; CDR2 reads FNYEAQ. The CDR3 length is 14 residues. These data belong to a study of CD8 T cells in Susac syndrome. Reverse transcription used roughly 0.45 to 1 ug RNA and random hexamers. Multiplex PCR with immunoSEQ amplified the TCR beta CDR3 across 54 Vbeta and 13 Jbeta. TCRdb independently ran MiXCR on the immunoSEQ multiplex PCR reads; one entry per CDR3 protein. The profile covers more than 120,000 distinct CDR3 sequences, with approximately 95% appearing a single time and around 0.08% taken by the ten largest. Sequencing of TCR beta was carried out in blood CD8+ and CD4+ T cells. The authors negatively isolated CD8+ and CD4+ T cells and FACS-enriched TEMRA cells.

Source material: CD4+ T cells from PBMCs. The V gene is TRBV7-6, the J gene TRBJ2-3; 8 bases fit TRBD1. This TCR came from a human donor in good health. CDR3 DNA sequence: TGTGCCAGCAGCACCGGACAGGGAACAGATACGCAGTATTTT. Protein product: CASSTGQGTDTQYF.